These 32 T cell receptor beta chains originate from one sample sequenced in a study of blood T cell repertoires in COVID-19. Some clones are missing from TCRdb's copy, which holds only in-frame ones; the method was immunoSEQ multiplex PCR. The sample consists of some 71,000 clones, over 75% of them appearing once. The sequencing input was peripheral blood. The receptors were gathered from a woman between 18 and 29 years old with acute or convalescent COVID-19.

The chain carries TRBV6-5 and TRBJ2-3, with 9 bases lining up with TRBD2. This CDR3 region has 15 residues. CDR1 and CDR2 from the germline V gene are MNHEY and SVGAGI. Trimming took 9 bases from V and 2 from J; bases not matched to a gene: 9. CDR3 region: CARGFTSGPTDTQYF. CDR3 coding DNA: TGTGCCAGGGGATTTACTAGCGGGCCCACAGATACGCAGTATTTT.

The chain employs TRBV2 and TRBJ1-1, with 10 positions matching TRBD1. The germline gives CDR1 SNHLY, CDR2 FYNNEI. The CDR3 spans 15 residues. Germline trimming cut 1 base from V and 4 bases from J; bases unmatched to any gene: 3. The CDR3 here is CASSEEGQGITEAFF. The CDR3 nucleotides are TGTGCCAGCAGTGAAGAGGGACAGGGGATCACTGAAGCTTTCTTT.

The chain couples TRBV7-9 to TRBJ1-2, with D uncertain. Germline loops: CDR1 SEHNR, CDR2 FQNEAQ (reference sequence). The CDR3 totals 12 residues. V gave up 2 bases and J gave up 7 bases, with 8 bases separating them. The CDR3 loop reads CASSLQTAGYTF. DNA for the CDR3: TGTGCCAGCAGCTTACAAACAGCTGGCTACACCTTC.

The V gene is TRBV2, the J gene TRBJ2-1, with D uncertain. The V end lost 3 bases, the J end lost 4 bases, and 7 bases lay between the germline ends. CDR3 size: 13 residues. CDR1 and CDR2 from the germline V gene are SNHLY and FYNNEI. This chain's CDR3 is CASSDSTYNEQFF. The CDR3 nucleotides are TGTGCCAGCAGTGACTCAACATACAATGAGCAGTTCTTC.

The table lists this clone with a count of one. The chain combines TRBV30 with TRBJ1-4; D might be TRBD1 (5 bases). The ends were cut back, 2 bases at V and 6 bases at J, with 10 bases in the middle. The CDR3 consists of 13 residues. Germline CDR1 and CDR2: GTSNPN and SVGIG (reference sequence). The CDR3 coding sequence is TGTGCCTGGAGTTATGGGGGGGATGAAAAACTGTTTTTT. It encodes CAWSYGGDEKLFF. Based on the CDR3 plus reference TRBV30 and TRBJ1-4, the full variable domain is SQTIHQWPATLVQPVGSPLSLECTVEGTSNPNLYWYRQAAGRGLQLLFYSVGIGQISSEVPQNLSASRPQDRQFILSSKKLLLSDSGFYLCAWSYGGDEKLFFGSGTQLSVL.

V gene TRBV7-2 combines with J gene TRBJ2-3; the match to TRBD2 covers 9 bases. Unmatched junction bases numbered 14, after V lost 5 bases and J lost 5 bases. This CDR3 region has 17 residues. Germline V gene lookup returns CDR1 SGHTA and CDR2 FQGNSA. The CDR3 sequence is CASSPPSPAGGEDTQYF. CDR3 DNA: TGTGCCAGCAGCCCCCCTAGCCCGGCGGGAGGGGAAGATACGCAGTATTTT.

The V gene is TRBV4-2, the J gene TRBJ1-3; TRBD1 aligns across 9 bases. J was trimmed by 4 bases and V by 4 bases; bases with no gene match: 11. CDR1 is LGHNA and CDR2 is YNFKEQ in the germline V gene. The length of the CDR3 is 17 residues. The CDR3 spells CASSLTLGQGQGNTIYF. In DNA, the CDR3 is TGTGCCAGCAGCCTCACATTGGGACAGGGACAAGGAAACACCATATATTTT.

The rearrangement joins TRBV5-4 to TRBJ2-3, with D perhaps matching TRBD2 (5 bases). Trimming removed 4 bases at V and 0 bases at J, with 15 bases between. Germline CDR1 is SGHNT and CDR2 is YYREEE (reference sequence). The length of the CDR3 is 16 residues. The CDR3 region is CASSLGLDPSTDTQYF. The DNA for the CDR3 is TGTGCCAGCAGCCTTGGACTGGATCCGAGCACAGATACGCAGTATTTT. Full variable domain (missing parts from reference TRBV5-4 and TRBJ2-3): ETGVTQSPTHLIKTRGQQVTLRCSSQSGHNTVSWYQQALGQGPQFIFQYYREEENGRGNFPPRFSGLQFPNYSSELNVNALELDDSALYLCASSLGLDPSTDTQYFGPGTRLTVL.

In nucleotides, the CDR3 is TGTGCCAGCAGCTTGGGTCTTAGCGGGAGGGCCTACACAGATACGCAGTATTTT. It is translated as CASSLGLSGRAYTDTQYF. The rearrangement links TRBV5-8 to TRBJ2-3; 11 bases are a match to TRBD2. Germline V CDR1 and CDR2: SGHTS, YDEGEE. The trim removed 0 bases at V and 2 bases at J, leaving 8 bases unmatched. The CDR3 covers 18 residues.

The genes are TRBV9 and TRBJ2-3; D gene unclear. CDR1 SGDLS and CDR2 YYNGEE come from the germline V gene. Trimming shortened V by 0 bases and J by 0 bases, and 5 bases separated the two germline ends. This CDR3 spans 14 amino acids. DNA for the CDR3: TGTGCCAGCAGCGTAGCACAGAGCACAGATACGCAGTATTTT. As protein: CASSVAQSTDTQYF.

The chain recombines TRBV28 with TRBJ1-5; 7 nucleotides match TRBD1. With V trimmed by 8 bases and J by 3 bases, 16 bases remained unmatched. The CDR3 contains 17 residues. Per the germline V gene, CDR1 is MDHEN and CDR2 is SYDVKM. CDR3 DNA sequence: TGTGCCAGCTCAACGGTCGGGTCAGGGGGGATCAATCAGCCCCAGCATTTT. Its translation is CASSTVGSGGINQPQHF.

The rearrangement links TRBV6-2 or TRBV6-3 to TRBJ2-7; 7 nucleotides align to TRBD1. CDR1 MNHEY and CDR2 SVGEGT come from the germline V gene. The CDR3 is 16 amino acids. V dropped 0 bases and J dropped 3; count of bases not matched to a gene: 8. The CDR3 spells CASSYSARGQSYEQYF. The CDR3 nucleotides read TGTGCCAGCAGTTACTCGGCGAGGGGGCAGAGCTACGAGCAGTACTTC.

This clone was seen just once. The V call is TRBV5-1, the J call TRBJ1-1, with D unresolved. The V gene lost 2 bases and the J gene lost 1 base, with 9 bases spanning the gap. CDR1 is SGHRS, CDR2 YFSETQ, per germline. The CDR3 sequence is 14 residues long. This CDR3 reads CASSFGAENTEAFF. CDR3 in DNA: TGCGCCAGCAGCTTCGGAGCGGAGAACACTGAAGCTTTCTTT.

The V and J genes are TRBV24-1 and TRBJ2-3, with D tentatively TRBD1 (5 bases). Germline-derived CDR1 and CDR2 are KGHDR and SFDVKD. Trimming took off 0 bases at V and 2 bases at J, with 8 bases between the two ends. The CDR3 is made up of 15 amino acids. CDR3 bases: TGTGCCACCAGTGATTTGGGGGCCTACACAGATACGCAGTATTTT. Protein sequence: CATSDLGAYTDTQYF.

Here the CDR3 reads CASSFSKGRDTEAFF. CDR3 bases: TGTGCCAGCAGTTTTAGTAAAGGGAGGGACACTGAAGCTTTCTTT. This sequence joins TRBV11-2 and TRBJ1-1, with D hard to call. CDR1 and CDR2 from the germline V gene are SGHAT and FQNNGV. V lost 6 bases, J lost 3 bases, and 17 bases lay in between. CDR3 length: 15 amino acids. Complete variable domain (other parts from reference TRBV11-2 and TRBJ1-1): EAGVAQSPRYKIIEKRQSVAFWCNPISGHATLYWYQQILGQGPKLLIQFQNNGVVDDSQLPKDRFSAERLKGVDSTLKIQPAKLEDSAVYLCASSFSKGRDTEAFFGQGTRLTVV.

The chain joins TRBV7-9 to TRBJ1-4; TRBD1 is a possible D gene (5 bases). CDR1 is SEHNR and CDR2 is FQNEAQ in the germline V gene (reference sequence). Trimming left V 2 bases short and J 7 bases short, with 20 bases between. There are 17 residues in the CDR3. The chain's CDR3 is CASSLTRGRVGIEKLFF. In DNA form, the CDR3 reads TGTGCCAGCAGCTTAACCCGAGGCAGGGTTGGAATTGAAAAACTGTTTTTT.

The chain carries TRBV19 and TRBJ1-2; 7 bases are a match to TRBD1. V shed 5 bases, J shed 4 bases, and the junction held 10 bases outside the gene matches. The germline V gene has CDR1 LNHDA and CDR2 SQIVND (reference sequence). This CDR3 comprises 15 residues. DNA for the CDR3: TGTGCCAGTAGTCCTCAGACAGGGATGGCCTATGGCTACACCTTC. Residues: CASSPQTGMAYGYTF.

The rearrangement uses TRBV6-6 and TRBJ1-1; possible D gene TRBD1, 6 bases. Trimming shortened V by 10 bases and J by 0 bases, and 12 bases separated the two germline ends. The germline V gene has CDR1 MNHNY and CDR2 SVGAGI (reference sequence). The CDR3 has 13 residues. In nucleotides, the CDR3 is TGTGCCACGCTACAGGGCATGAACACTGAAGCTTTCTTT. It encodes CATLQGMNTEAFF.

The V gene is TRBV19, the J gene TRBJ2-2; 7 nucleotides line up with TRBD1. V lost 3 bases, J lost 0 bases, and 7 bases stayed unmatched. The CDR3 sequence is 17 residues long. Germline V gene data show CDR1 as LNHDA and CDR2 as SQIVND (reference sequence). The CDR3, as DNA: TGTGCCAGTAGTATCGGCTGGGACAGTTCGAACACCGGGGAGCTGTTTTTT. Translation gives CASSIGWDSSNTGELFF.

The V call is TRBV5-1, the J call TRBJ2-7; the D gene is possibly TRBD1 (5 bases). CDR1 is SGHRS, CDR2 YFSETQ, per germline. V lost 1 base and J lost 4, with 12 bases in between. The CDR3 has 14 residues. The CDR3, as DNA: TGCGCCAGCAGCTTGTCTGGGGCTAGTTACGAGCAGTACTTC. This translates into CASSLSGASYEQYF.

V gene TRBV4-1 combines with J gene TRBJ2-7; D might be TRBD1 (6 bases). The CDR3 sequence is 13 residues long. V was shortened by 4 bases and J by 3 bases, with 10 bases between the two germline ends. CDR1 and CDR2 (germline): MGHRA, YSYEKL. The CDR3 spells CASSPADSYEQYF. The CDR3 nucleotides are TGCGCCAGCAGCCCGGCGGACAGCTACGAGCAGTACTTC.

The chain joins TRBV9 to TRBJ1-2, with 7 bases lining up with TRBD1. V shed 0 bases and J 4 bases; nucleotides not matched to a gene: 0. The CDR3 extends over 13 amino acids. Germline V gene sequence: CDR1 SGDLS, CDR2 YYNGEE. CDR3 DNA: TGTGCCAGCAGCGTAGCAGGGGGCTATGGCTACACCTTC. Its translation is CASSVAGGYGYTF.

J is TRBJ1-3 and V is TRBV7-9; D not resolved. The CDR3 spans 14 residues. Germline CDR1 SEHNR, CDR2 FQNEAQ (reference sequence). Trimming stripped 2 bases from V and 2 bases from J, with 7 bases between. The CDR3: CASSLMGAGNTIYF. The CDR3 bases are TGTGCCAGCAGCTTAATGGGAGCTGGAAACACCATATATTTT. Combining the CDR3 with reference TRBV7-9 and TRBJ1-3 gives the whole variable domain DTGVSQNPRHKITKRGQNVTFRCDPISEHNRLYWYRQTLGQGPEFLTYFQNEAQLEKSRLLSDRFSAERPKGSFSTLEIQRTEQGDSAMYLCASSLMGAGNTIYFGEGSWLTVV.

This chain links TRBV14 with TRBJ2-2, with D tentatively TRBD1 (6 bases). Germline V gene data show CDR1 as SGHDN and CDR2 as FVKESK. V was pared by 2 bases and J by 4 bases, with 8 bases between. The CDR3 length is 14 residues. CDR3 sequence reads: CASSQQGITGELFF. In nucleotides, the CDR3 is TGTGCCAGCAGCCAACAGGGGATCACCGGGGAGCTGTTTTTT.

This sequence joins TRBV5-5 and TRBJ2-7; 9 bases are a match to TRBD2. There are 15 residues in the CDR3. V lost 5 bases and J lost 3; bases outside the gene matches: 9. The germline CDR1 and CDR2 sequences are SGHKS and YYEKEE (reference sequence). Written as DNA, the CDR3 is TGTGCCAGCAGTTTCCAGCGGGGGGATCTCTACGAGCAGTACTTC. This codes for CASSFQRGDLYEQYF.

The chain recombines TRBV27 with TRBJ2-7; D possibly corresponds to TRBD1 (6 bases). This CDR3 region has 13 residues. Trimming stripped 6 bases from V and 6 bases from J, with 15 bases between. Germline V lookup: CDR1 MNHEY, CDR2 SMNVEV (reference sequence). The CDR3 DNA reads as TGTGCCAGCAGGACACAGGGTATCAGCGAGCAGTACTTC. Translation: CASRTQGISEQYF.

The V call is TRBV10-1, the J call TRBJ1-2; TRBD1 matches 7 bases. The length of the CDR3 is 14 residues. Germline V gene data show CDR1 as WNHNN and CDR2 as SYGVQD (reference sequence). V lost 6 bases and J lost 5; bases outside the gene matches: 9. The CDR3 DNA follows: TGCGCCAGCAGAAGGGACAGAGGAAGGTATGGCTACACCTTC. It specifies CASRRDRGRYGYTF.

V and J are TRBV21-1 and TRBJ2-3; the table assigns TRBD1, which was not confirmed against the DNA. TRBV21-1 is marked as a pseudogene. The CDR3 is 16 amino acids. The CDR3 DNA follows: TGTGCCAGCAGCACCCCTACAGCTTCCAGCACAGATACGCAGTATTTT. Translating gives CASSTPTASSTDTQYF.

The sample holds one count of this clone. The V gene is TRBV4-3, the J gene TRBJ1-6; 7 bases fit TRBD1. V lost 3 bases to trimming and J lost 5 bases; unmatched junction nucleotides: 10. The germline gives CDR1 LGHNA, CDR2 YSLEER. This CDR3 is 17 amino acids long. CDR3 region: CASSQATGHLNNSPLHF. The CDR3 DNA sequence: TGCGCCAGCAGCCAGGCGACAGGGCACCTGAATAATTCACCCCTCCACTTT.

The chain links TRBV2 to TRBJ1-1, with a possible D match to TRBD1 (6 bases). Trimming left V 2 bases short and J 2 bases short, with 12 bases between. Germline V lookup: CDR1 SNHLY, CDR2 FYNNEI. The length of the CDR3 is 15 residues. The CDR3 DNA reads as TGTGCCAGCAGTGAAAGGGGCAGGGGAAACACTGAAGCTTTCTTT. This sequence encodes CASSERGRGNTEAFF.

The chain couples TRBV28 to TRBJ1-2; 9 bases fit TRBD1. The ends lost 2 bases at V and 4 bases at J; junction bases unmatched: 11. Germline values: CDR1 MDHEN, CDR2 SYDVKM. The CDR3 loop spans 17 amino acids. The CDR3, as DNA: TGTGCCAGCAGTTTAAGGGGGGGACGGGACAGGGCCTATGGCTACACCTTC. Amino acids: CASSLRGGRDRAYGYTF.

The chain uses TRBV7-2 and TRBJ1-2, with D maybe TRBD1 (5 bases). The V end was cut by 1 base, the J end by 2 bases, with 11 bases between. Germline V CDR1 and CDR2: SGHTA, FQGNSA. The CDR3 has 15 amino acids. The CDR3 region is CASSLGPGINYGYTF. In nucleotides, the CDR3 is TGTGCCAGCAGCTTAGGCCCAGGGATAAACTATGGCTACACCTTC.